These 24 T cell receptor beta chains were sequenced from one sample in a study of CXCR3-negative and CXCR3-positive naive CD8 T cells. UMI-labeled 5' RACE yielded the TRB cDNA libraries. TCRdb reprocessed the 5' RACE reads and reports one entry per CDR3 protein, with no DNA. This table lists 100,000 to 150,000 distinct CDR3 sequences. What was sequenced was naive CXCR3- CD8+ T cells from blood. Subset denoted: CD45RO-CCR7+CD27+CD95- naive CD8+ T cells lacking CXCR3 (TNR3-). The receptors originated from a human donor in good health. Some clones in this sample may be carry-over from other donors' samples.

The V call is TRBV28, the J call TRBJ2-5; the TCRdb D gene call, TRBD1, has no DNA to confirm it. This CDR3 is built from 14 residues. From germline, CDR1 is MDHEN and CDR2 SYDVKM. This CDR3 reads CASSLGPGLETQYF.

The chain links TRBV2 to TRBJ2-7. The CDR3 length is 15 residues. Germline CDR1 is SNHLY and CDR2 is FYNNEI. This CDR3 is CASSELIGNSYEQYF.

This chain joins TRBV29-1 and TRBJ2-7. Per germline, CDR1 SQVTM and CDR2 ANQGSEA. The CDR3 extends over 12 amino acids. CDR3 protein: CSVEGVTYEQYF.

The CDR3 loop reads CASSFQGTGELFF. The chain joins TRBV7-6 to TRBJ2-2; TCRdb reports TRBD1, a call that lacks DNA to check it against. The CDR3 spans 13 residues. Germline CDR1 reads SGHVS; CDR2 reads FNYEAQ.

J is TRBJ2-1 and V is TRBV9. The CDR3 has 15 amino acids. Germline V gene lookup returns CDR1 SGDLS and CDR2 YYNGEE. CDR3 sequence reads: CASSVGGMVANEQFF.

The chain joins TRBV7-2 to TRBJ2-7; checking the TCRdb D call of TRBD1 is not possible without DNA. CDR3 length equals 15 residues. CDR1 is SGHTA and CDR2 is FQGNSA in the germline V gene. This CDR3 is CASSFFGTGGYEQYF.

This chain joins TRBV7-8 and TRBJ2-1. The CDR3 sequence is 17 residues long. Germline V gene data show CDR1 as SGHVS and CDR2 as FQNEAQ. Here the CDR3 reads CASSRLASAGALNEQFF.

V gene TRBV5-1 combines with J gene TRBJ2-7; TCRdb's D call of TRBD1 is untestable without DNA. The CDR3 totals 16 residues. From germline, CDR1 is SGHRS and CDR2 YFSETQ. The CDR3 sequence: CASSLAGTALIYEQYF. Looking up the rest from reference TRBV5-1 and TRBJ2-7 gives the full variable domain: KAGVTQTPRYLIKTRGQQVTLSCSPISGHRSVSWYQQTPGQGLQFLFEYFSETQRNKGNFPGRFSGRQFSNSRSEMNVSTLELGDSALYLCASSLAGTALIYEQYFGPGTRLTVT.

The chain recombines TRBV7-3 with TRBJ2-2; TCRdb's D call, TRBD2, is unchecked because there is no DNA. Germline V lookup: CDR1 SGHTA, CDR2 FQGTGA. The CDR3 covers 18 residues. CDR3: CASSSTMAGGRVPGELFF. The whole variable domain, filled in from reference TRBV7-3 and TRBJ2-2, reads GAGVSQTPSNKVTEKGKYVELRCDPISGHTALYWYRQSLGQGPEFLIYFQGTGAADDSGLPNDRFFAVRPEGSVSTLKIQRTERGDSAVYLCASSSTMAGGRVPGELFFGEGSRLTVL.

The CDR3 loop reads CASTHGARENTGELFF. The gene calls are TRBV12-3 or TRBV12-4 and TRBJ2-2; the TCRdb call, TRBD1, lacks DNA for checking. The CDR3 is made up of 16 amino acids.

V and J are TRBV12-5 and TRBJ1-1; there is no DNA to check the TCRdb D call of TRBD1. The CDR3 totals 13 residues. Germline CDR1 and CDR2: LGHNT and FRNRAP. The CDR3 protein is CASGFTGGTEAFF.

The rearrangement links TRBV28 to TRBJ2-7; TCRdb names TRBD1, which stays unverified in the absence of DNA. From germline, CDR1 is MDHEN and CDR2 SYDVKM. The CDR3 runs 15 residues. The CDR3 is CASSSSGTTTDEQYF. The whole variable domain, filled in from reference TRBV28 and TRBJ2-7, reads DVKVTQSSRYLVKRTGEKVFLECVQDMDHENMFWYRQDPGLGLRLIYFSYDVKMKEKGDIPEGYSVSREKKERFSLILESASTNQTSMYLCASSSSGTTTDEQYFGPGTRLTVT.

This chain joins TRBV4-1 and TRBJ2-4; TCRdb reports TRBD1, a call that lacks DNA to check it against. Germline CDR1 MGHRA, CDR2 YSYEKL. This CDR3 has 17 residues. CDR3 loop: CASSQVTGGGAKNIQYF.

This rearrangement joins TRBV24-1 to TRBJ2-3; absent DNA, TCRdb's TRBD1 call cannot be checked. This CDR3 has 16 residues. Germline CDR1 KGHDR, CDR2 SFDVKD. The CDR3 spells CATSVRGGGDTDTQYF.

This chain joins TRBV28 and TRBJ2-5; TCRdb's D call, TRBD1, is unchecked because there is no DNA. Germline-derived CDR1 and CDR2 are MDHEN and SYDVKM. CDR3 length: 18 residues. This CDR3 is CASSFSGMVWGQEETQYF. The full variable domain, its missing parts supplied by reference TRBV28 and TRBJ2-5, is DVKVTQSSRYLVKRTGEKVFLECVQDMDHENMFWYRQDPGLGLRLIYFSYDVKMKEKGDIPEGYSVSREKKERFSLILESASTNQTSMYLCASSFSGMVWGQEETQYFGPGTRLLVL.

The chain is built from TRBV10-1 and TRBJ2-3; TCRdb calls TRBD2, which cannot be checked without DNA. CDR3 size: 15 residues. Germline V gene lookup returns CDR1 WNHNN and CDR2 SYGVQD (reference sequence). This chain's CDR3 is CASTNYSGGINTQYF.

The gene calls are TRBV12-3 or TRBV12-4 and TRBJ2-1; TCRdb's assignment of TRBD1 cannot be checked, as there is no DNA. CDR3 length: 13 residues. CDR3 loop: CASRGGAHNEQFF.

The chain joins TRBV28 to TRBJ2-3; with no DNA, the TCRdb D assignment of TRBD2 cannot be verified. This CDR3 spans 17 amino acids. Germline V gene lookup returns CDR1 MDHEN and CDR2 SYDVKM. CDR3: CASGTLEERGGTDTQYF.

The genes are TRBV12-3 or TRBV12-4 and TRBJ2-4; TCRdb lists TRBD1, though no DNA is available to test this call. The CDR3 runs to 13 residues. CDR3 protein: CASSPGGKNIQYF.

This chain links TRBV15 with TRBJ1-2; there is no DNA to check the TCRdb D call of TRBD1. The germline V gene encodes CDR1 LNHNV and CDR2 YYDKDF (reference sequence). The CDR3 is 16 amino acids. CDR3 amino acids: CATRGLGRTSNYGYTF.

The rearrangement joins TRBV7-2 to TRBJ2-7; lacking DNA, the TRBD1 call made by TCRdb goes unchecked. This CDR3 region has 15 residues. CDR1 SGHTA and CDR2 FQGNSA come from the germline V gene. The CDR3 sequence: CASSLGDTFSYEQYF.

The chain has TRBV7-8 and TRBJ2-3; the D call of TRBD2 rests on TCRdb alone, since no DNA is present to check it. Germline loops: CDR1 SGHVS, CDR2 FQNEAQ. There are 17 residues in the CDR3. The CDR3 reads CASSTPLSGGYTDTQYF. Full variable domain (outside the CDR3, taken from reference TRBV7-8 and TRBJ2-3): GAGVSQSPRYKVAKRGQDVALRCDPISGHVSLFWYQQALGQGPEFLTYFQNEAQLDKSGLPSDRFFAERPEGSVSTLKIQRTQQEDSAVYLCASSTPLSGGYTDTQYFGPGTRLTVL.

The chain carries TRBV7-3 and TRBJ2-7; TCRdb names TRBD1, which stays unverified in the absence of DNA. From germline, CDR1 is SGHTA and CDR2 FQGTGA. CDR3 length: 17 amino acids. The CDR3 is CASSLTNVGGNSYEQYF. Complete variable domain (other parts from reference TRBV7-3 and TRBJ2-7): GAGVSQTPSNKVTEKGKYVELRCDPISGHTALYWYRQSLGQGPEFLIYFQGTGAADDSGLPNDRFFAVRPEGSVSTLKIQRTERGDSAVYLCASSLTNVGGNSYEQYFGPGTRLTVT.

The J gene is TRBJ2-1, the V gene TRBV3-1; TCRdb outputs TRBD1, but without DNA this stays unchecked. The germline gives CDR1 LGHDT, CDR2 YNNKEL (reference sequence). This CDR3 is built from 17 residues. The CDR3 spells CASSHQGGVGAYNEQFF.